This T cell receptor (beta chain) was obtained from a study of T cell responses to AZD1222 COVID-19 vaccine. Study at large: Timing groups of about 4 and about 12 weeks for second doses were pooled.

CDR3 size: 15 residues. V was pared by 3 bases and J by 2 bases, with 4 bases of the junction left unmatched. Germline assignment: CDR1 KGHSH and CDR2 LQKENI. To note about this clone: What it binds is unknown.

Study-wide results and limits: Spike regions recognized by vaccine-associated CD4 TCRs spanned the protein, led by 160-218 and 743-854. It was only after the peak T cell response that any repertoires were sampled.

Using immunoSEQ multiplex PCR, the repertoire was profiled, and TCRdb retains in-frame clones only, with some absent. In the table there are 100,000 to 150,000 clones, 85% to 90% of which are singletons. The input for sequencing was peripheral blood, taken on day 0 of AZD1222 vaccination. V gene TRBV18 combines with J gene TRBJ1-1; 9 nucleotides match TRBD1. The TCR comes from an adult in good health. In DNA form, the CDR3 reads TGTGCCAGCTCACCCGGGACAGGGATCAACACTGAAGCTTTCTTT. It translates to CASSPGTGINTEAFF.